Below are 4 T cell receptor beta chains sequenced from a single sample in a study of blood T cell repertoires in COVID-19. Sequenced by immunoSEQ multiplex PCR; TCRdb stores in-frame clones only, minus some. The sample shows hundreds of thousands of clones, 90% of them seen only once. The sample comprised PBMCs or T cells enriched from blood (not recorded which). The receptors here all came from a man in his 60s who had recovered from COVID-19.

The rearrangement uses TRBV11-2 and TRBJ2-1; 8 nucleotides agree with TRBD2. Per the germline V gene, CDR1 is SGHAT and CDR2 is FQNNGV. After removal of 3 bases from V and 6 bases from J, the junction contained 7 bases not matched to a gene. There are 15 residues in the CDR3. The CDR3 loop reads CASSFFLAGPNEQFF. DNA for the CDR3: TGTGCCAGCAGCTTTTTCTTAGCGGGGCCCAATGAGCAGTTCTTC.

The chain carries TRBV2 and TRBJ2-2, with no clear D. The CDR3 runs 16 residues. Trimming pared 2 bases from V and 6 bases from J, leaving 16 bases between. The germline V gene has CDR1 SNHLY and CDR2 FYNNEI. The CDR3 sequence is CASSERSGRVAGELFF. CDR3 nucleotides: TGTGCCAGCAGTGAAAGGTCTGGGCGAGTCGCCGGGGAGCTGTTTTTT.

The V call is TRBV19, the J call TRBJ1-3; the D is unclear. This CDR3 is 13 amino acids long. Per the germline V gene, CDR1 is LNHDA and CDR2 is SQIVND (reference sequence). The germline V and J ends were trimmed by 6 bases and 4 bases, with 10 bases remaining between them. DNA of the CDR3: TGTGCCAGTAGCGCCTACCCAGGAAACACCATATATTTT. Translated, it gives CASSAYPGNTIYF. Complete variable domain (other parts from reference TRBV19 and TRBJ1-3): DGGITQSPKYLFRKEGQNVTLSCEQNLNHDAMYWYRQDPGQGLRLIYYSQIVNDFQKGDIAEGYSVSREKKESFPLTVTSAQKNPTAFYLCASSAYPGNTIYFGEGSWLTVV.

The chain employs TRBV10-3 and TRBJ2-5; 12 bases are a match to TRBD1. The trim removed 2 bases at V and 4 bases at J, leaving 2 bases unmatched. The germline CDR1 and CDR2 sequences are ENHRY and SYGVKD. The CDR3 has 15 residues. The CDR3, as DNA: TGTGCCATCAGTGAGGGGACAGGGGGCTTAGAGACCCAGTACTTC. This sequence encodes CAISEGTGGLETQYF.